The next 15 T cell receptor beta chains were all read from a single sample in a study of blood T cell repertoires in COVID-19. This table comes from immunoSEQ multiplex PCR, and its TCRdb copy is limited to in-frame clones, with some not included. The repertoire includes hundreds of thousands of clones, more than 80% of them detected once, and 0.2% to 0.3% sits in the top ten. Sequencing input: peripheral blood. Receptors originate from a young woman with acute or convalescent COVID-19.

The V and J genes are TRBV9 and TRBJ2-2; the match to TRBD1 covers 7 bases. With V trimmed by 0 bases and J by 8 bases, 4 bases remained unmatched. The length of the CDR3 is 14 residues. Per the germline V gene, CDR1 is SGDLS and CDR2 is YYNGEE. The CDR3 sequence is CASSVETGLGELFF. DNA for the CDR3: TGTGCCAGCAGCGTAGAGACAGGGTTAGGGGAGCTGTTTTTT. Full variable domain (missing parts from reference TRBV9 and TRBJ2-2): DSGVTQTPKHLITATGQRVTLRCSPRSGDLSVYWYQQSLDQGLQFLIQYYNGEERAKGNILERFSAQQFPDLHSELNLSSLELGDSALYFCASSVETGLGELFFGEGSRLTVL.

As to this clone: At one end the junction does not follow the germline gene, possibly because of a read error. The CDR3 DNA reads as TGCGCCAGCAGCTCCTCCCAAGGGGAAAAGGGGTTT. This encodes CASSSSQGEKGF. The chain uses TRBV5-1 and TRBJ1-1; D possibly corresponds to TRBD1 (5 bases). Germline CDR1 SGHRS, CDR2 YFSETQ. The CDR3 totals 12 residues.

The chain recombines TRBV5-6 with TRBJ2-7; D gene unclear. Trimming shortened V by 4 bases and J by 1 base, and 6 bases separated the two germline ends. CDR3 length: 12 amino acids. Germline assignment: CDR1 SGHDT and CDR2 YYEEEE. CDR3 in DNA: TGTGCCAGCAGCCACAGTTCCTACGAGCAGTACTTC. It is translated as CASSHSSYEQYF.

The V call is TRBV10-2, the J call TRBJ2-5; 8 nucleotides line up with TRBD2. CDR1 and CDR2 from the germline V gene are WSHSY and SAAADI. The CDR3 covers 14 residues. J lost 2 bases, V lost 11 bases, and 10 bases had no gene match. CDR3 DNA: TGCGCCTCAGAGGGTTCTAGCGGGCAAGAGACCCAGTACTTC. Protein product: CASEGSSGQETQYF.

This clone was detected only once. V gene TRBV30 combines with J gene TRBJ1-5; no definite D call. The CDR3 is 14 residues long. The V gene's germline CDR1 is GTSNPN and CDR2 SVGIG (reference sequence). Deletions cut 5 bases from V and 9 bases from J, with 20 bases between. The CDR3 reads CAWASGRLKGPQHF. CDR3 DNA sequence: TGTGCCTGGGCGTCGGGGAGGCTAAAGGGGCCCCAGCATTTT.

The genes are TRBV29-1 and TRBJ1-3; D is unresolved. Germline values: CDR1 SQVTM, CDR2 ANQGSEA. This CDR3 spans 14 amino acids. V lost 7 bases, J lost 0 bases, and 13 bases lay in between. The CDR3 sequence is CSARGFLSGNTIYF. The CDR3 nucleotides read TGCAGCGCTAGAGGGTTCCTCTCTGGAAACACCATATATTTT.

The V call is TRBV2, the J call TRBJ2-7, with TRBD1 matching 8 bases. Trimming took 6 bases from V and 3 from J; bases not matched to a gene: 10. This CDR3 has 15 residues. Germline loops: CDR1 SNHLY, CDR2 FYNNEI. CDR3 DNA sequence: TGTGCCAGCAGGATGGACAGGGCGGAAAACTACGAGCAGTACTTC. As protein: CASRMDRAENYEQYF.

This chain joins TRBV2 and TRBJ2-7, with 10 bases aligning to TRBD2. V was pared by 10 bases and J by 2 bases, with 5 bases of the junction left unmatched. The germline gives CDR1 SNHLY, CDR2 FYNNEI. This CDR3 spans 13 amino acids. CDR3 sequence reads: CATSGGVTYEQYF. As DNA, the CDR3 is TGTGCCACCAGCGGGGGGGTGACCTACGAGCAGTACTTC.

V gene TRBV7-9 combines with J gene TRBJ1-1; 12 positions agree with TRBD1. V was pared by 6 bases and J by 1 base, with 6 bases of the junction left unmatched. CDR1 and CDR2 from the germline V gene are SEHNR and FQNEAQ (reference sequence). This CDR3 is 16 amino acids long. This CDR3 reads CASRVGTGGGNTEAFF. CDR3 in DNA: TGTGCCAGCAGGGTCGGGACAGGGGGCGGGAACACTGAAGCTTTCTTT. Filled out from reference TRBV7-9 and TRBJ1-1, the complete variable domain reads DTGVSQNPRHKITKRGQNVTFRCDPISEHNRLYWYRQTLGQGPEFLTYFQNEAQLEKSRLLSDRFSAERPKGSFSTLEIQRTEQGDSAMYLCASRVGTGGGNTEAFFGQGTRLTVV.

This rearrangement joins TRBV11-2 to TRBJ1-1; unclear D gene. V shed 3 bases and J shed 5 bases, with 7 bases lying between them. Germline V gene sequence: CDR1 SGHAT, CDR2 FQNNGV. The CDR3 is made up of 12 amino acids. Written as DNA, the CDR3 is TGTGCCAGCAGCTTGGCGGAGACTGAAGCTTTCTTT. Its protein is CASSLAETEAFF. The variable domain in full, completed from reference TRBV11-2 and TRBJ1-1, reads EAGVAQSPRYKIIEKRQSVAFWCNPISGHATLYWYQQILGQGPKLLIQFQNNGVVDDSQLPKDRFSAERLKGVDSTLKIQPAKLEDSAVYLCASSLAETEAFFGQGTRLTVV.

The chain links TRBV12-3 or TRBV12-4 to TRBJ1-1; no definite D call. CDR3 size: 12 residues. V shed 5 bases and J shed 4 bases, with 8 bases lying between them. In nucleotides, the CDR3 is TGTGCCAGCAGTGCCCACAGCACTGAAGCTTTCTTT. Translation: CASSAHSTEAFF.

The DNA of the CDR3 is TGTGCAAGTCGCACCCCGATCCAGGCCTACGAGCAGTACTTC. Its protein is CASRTPIQAYEQYF. The chain employs TRBV12-2 and TRBJ2-7; the D call in the table, TRBD1, was not verified against the DNA. TRBV12-2 is a documented pseudogene. The CDR3 is 14 residues long.

V usage is TRBV7-9 and J usage is TRBJ2-5; 8 positions match TRBD2. In germline, CDR1 is SEHNR, CDR2 FQNEAQ (reference sequence). V lost 1 base, J lost 5 bases, and 6 bases stayed unmatched. This CDR3 spans 15 amino acids. The CDR3 sequence: CASSLVAGGLETQYF. The CDR3 DNA reads as TGTGCCAGCAGCTTAGTTGCGGGGGGCTTGGAGACCCAGTACTTC.

This clone was observed once. The chain links TRBV24-1 to TRBJ1-2; no firm D call. Trimming stripped 9 bases from V and 3 bases from J, with 7 bases between. Germline V lookup: CDR1 KGHDR, CDR2 SFDVKD. The CDR3 covers 11 residues. The CDR3 nucleotides read TGTGCCACCTTCTCTCACTATGGCTACACCTTC. Its protein product is CATFSHYGYTF.

J is TRBJ2-7 and V is TRBV27; 10 nucleotides match TRBD1. Looked up from germline, CDR1 is MNHEY and CDR2 is SMNVEV (reference sequence). This CDR3 region has 15 residues. V was clipped by 4 bases and J by 2 bases; unmatched bases: 5. The CDR3 DNA sequence: TGTGCCAGCAGTTCGACCGGGACAGGGGCCTACGAGCAGTACTTC. The encoded protein is CASSSTGTGAYEQYF.